The present entry profiles one T cell receptor (beta chain) with its context. This sample is drawn from a study of PD-L1 blockade in urothelial cancer. Time point here: pretreatment peripheral blood. V gave up 0 bases and J gave up 2 bases, with 13 bases separating them. Germline CDR1 reads MGHDK; CDR2 reads SYGVNS. CDR3 size: 17 residues. The data were produced by immunoSEQ multiplex PCR, yet TCRdb's version contains in-frame clones alone and is incomplete. Of under 70,000 clones listed, more than 80% were seen once; the top ten hold about 1.6%. The source is a man between 65 and 85 years old with urothelial cancer. The chain links TRBV25-1 to TRBJ1-4, with D maybe TRBD1 (6 bases). The material sequenced was PBMCs, taken around atezolizumab (anti-PD-L1) treatment. The DNA for the CDR3 is TGTGCCAGCAGTGAATATTCGAGGGGGATGACTAATGAAAAACTGTTTTTT. Translation: CASSEYSRGMTNEKLFF.